Presented here are 30 T cell receptor beta chains from one specimen sequenced in a study of cytomegalovirus exposure and HLA in healthy donors. Vbeta (60) and Jbeta (13) primers were used in the PCR. Libraries were prepared by immunoSEQ multiplex PCR; TCRdb keeps only in-frame clonotypes and omits some of them. This sample yields over 100,000 clones, of which roughly 70% are seen a single time; about 5.7% belongs to the top ten. The material sequenced was PBMCs. These receptors came from a woman aged 70-85 years in good health and CMV-seropositive.

This clone was observed a handful of times. V is TRBV4-1 and J is TRBJ2-2; 7 bases match TRBD1. The CDR3 is 14 residues long. The germline V gene encodes CDR1 MGHRA and CDR2 YSYEKL. The V segment lost 3 bases and the J segment 6 bases; nucleotides outside the gene matches: 4. The CDR3 coding sequence is TGCGCCAGCAGCCAGGCACAGGGGTCCGGGGAGCTGTTTTTT. It is translated as CASSQAQGSGELFF.

The chain joins TRBV7-9 to TRBJ1-4; D ambiguous. The CDR3 consists of 13 residues. In germline, CDR1 is SEHNR, CDR2 FQNEAQ (reference sequence). The V gene lost 5 bases and the J gene lost 5 bases, with 9 bases spanning the gap. CDR3 in DNA: TGTGCCAGCAGCCTCGACTTAAATGAAAAACTGTTTTTT. Its protein is CASSLDLNEKLFF.

This clone was detected only a few times. The chain is built from TRBV10-3 and TRBJ1-2; D unclear. Germline CDR1 is ENHRY and CDR2 is SYGVKD. The CDR3 totals 13 residues. The V end lost 10 bases, the J end lost 2 bases, and 14 bases lay between the germline ends. CDR3 sequence: CATTQSDNYGYTF. The CDR3 DNA is TGTGCCACCACACAGTCAGACAACTATGGCTACACCTTC.

The V gene is TRBV2, the J gene TRBJ1-1; TRBD1 matches at 7 bases. Germline V gene lookup returns CDR1 SNHLY and CDR2 FYNNEI. CDR3 size: 13 residues. V lost 6 bases, J lost 1 base, and 2 bases stayed unmatched. Here the CDR3 DNA reads TGTGCCAGCAGGGGACAGCGGAACACTGAAGCTTTCTTT. This translates into CASRGQRNTEAFF.

This clone was recorded a few times. The chain joins TRBV5-6 to TRBJ1-2; the match to TRBD1 covers 7 bases. The CDR3 runs 13 residues. J was trimmed by 3 bases and V by 6 bases; bases with no gene match: 5. Germline values: CDR1 SGHDT, CDR2 YYEEEE. The CDR3 nucleotides read TGTGCCAGCACCCTAGGACAGGACTATGGCTACACCTTC. Translated, it gives CASTLGQDYGYTF. The full variable domain, completed using reference TRBV5-6 and TRBJ1-2, is DAGVTQSPTHLIKTRGQQVTLRCSPKSGHDTVSWYQQALGQGPQFIFQYYEEEERQRGNFPDRFSGHQFPNYSSELNVNALLLGDSALYLCASTLGQDYGYTFGSGTRLTVV.

CDR3 sequence reads: CASAGTRTRGYGYTF. CDR3 DNA: TGTGCCAGCGCGGGGACCCGGACCCGGGGCTATGGCTACACCTTC. This chain connects TRBV28 to TRBJ1-2; a weak D match, TRBD1 (5 bases). The CDR3 has 15 amino acids. The V gene lost 8 bases and the J gene lost 4 bases, with 20 bases spanning the gap. Germline CDR1 and CDR2: MDHEN and SYDVKM.

The J gene is TRBJ1-3, the V gene TRBV9; a possible D gene is TRBD1 (6 bases). This CDR3 is built from 16 residues. V was cut by 0 bases and J by 0 bases, with 10 bases left in between. CDR1 is SGDLS, CDR2 YYNGEE, per germline. The CDR3 DNA is TGTGCCAGCAGCGTAGGGGACATTACCTCTGGAAACACCATATATTTT. Protein sequence: CASSVGDITSGNTIYF.

The count of this clone is one. This chain joins TRBV7-9 and TRBJ2-7, with TRBD1 matching 7 bases. The V gene end was trimmed by 5 bases and the J gene end by 2 bases; junction bases not matched to a gene: 6. This CDR3 contains 14 residues. Germline V gene lookup returns CDR1 SEHNR and CDR2 FQNEAQ (reference sequence). CDR3 DNA sequence: TGTGCCAGCAGCCGGGACAGCGCGACCTACGAGCAGTACTTC. Translated: CASSRDSATYEQYF.

This clone has just one count. V gene TRBV18 combines with J gene TRBJ2-1; the match to TRBD1 covers 10 bases. With V trimmed by 5 bases and J by 4 bases, 5 bases remained unmatched. The CDR3 length is 15 residues. Germline CDR1 reads KGHSH; CDR2 reads LQKENI. The CDR3 loop reads CASSTGTGAYNEQFF. Here the CDR3 DNA reads TGTGCCAGCTCAACCGGGACAGGGGCATACAATGAGCAGTTCTTC.

This chain links TRBV6-5 with TRBJ1-2; 10 bases fit TRBD1. Per the germline V gene, CDR1 is MNHEY and CDR2 is SVGAGI. With V trimmed by 6 bases and J by 7 bases, 8 bases remained unmatched. The CDR3 consists of 14 residues. The CDR3, as DNA: TGTGCCAGCAGGACAAGACAGGGGGCGATTGGCTACACCTTC. It codes for CASRTRQGAIGYTF.

The V gene is TRBV29-1, the J gene TRBJ2-1; the D gene is possibly TRBD2 (7 bases). The CDR3 covers 14 residues. Per germline, CDR1 SQVTM and CDR2 ANQGSEA. V dropped 5 bases and J dropped 2 bases, with 13 bases sitting between them. The CDR3, as DNA: TGCAGCGTTCACTCGGGGGGCGCCTACAATGAGCAGTTCTTC. Translating gives CSVHSGGAYNEQFF.

On this clone: Distinct nucleotide sequences in the sample also encode this CDR3. This chain connects TRBV27 to TRBJ1-2, with 8 bases matching TRBD1. Per the germline V gene, CDR1 is MNHEY and CDR2 is SMNVEV (reference sequence). The length of the CDR3 is 12 residues. The J segment lost 4 bases and the V segment lost 6 bases, leaving 1 base of the junction unmatched. CDR3 protein: CASRDRVYGYTF. The CDR3, as DNA: TGTGCCAGCAGGGACAGGGTCTATGGCTACACCTTC.

This sequence joins TRBV7-6 and TRBJ2-5, with D perhaps TRBD2 (5 bases). The V gene lost 4 bases and the J gene lost 5 bases, with 11 bases spanning the gap. CDR1 is SGHVS, CDR2 FNYEAQ, per germline. CDR3 length: 13 residues. CDR3 bases: TGTGCCAGCAGCTACCTCCCGGGGGAGACCCAGTACTTC. This sequence encodes CASSYLPGETQYF.

V and J are TRBV11-3 and TRBJ2-2, with D possibly being TRBD2 (5 bases). The CDR3 sequence is 15 residues long. The ends were cut back, 5 bases at V and 0 bases at J, with 10 bases in the middle. Germline CDR1 is SGHNT and CDR2 is YENEEA. The CDR3 DNA is TGTGCCAGCAGCACCTCCGGGACGAACACCGGGGAGCTGTTTTTT. It specifies CASSTSGTNTGELFF.

The chain couples TRBV15 to TRBJ2-7, with TRBD1 identical over 9 bases. CDR1 is LNHNV, CDR2 YYDKDF, per germline (reference sequence). With 3 bases clipped from V and 4 bases from J, the junction kept 10 bases outside the gene matches. The CDR3 covers 16 residues. This CDR3 reads CATSRDPGQGQYEQYF. CDR3 sequence (DNA): TGTGCCACCAGCAGGGACCCGGGACAGGGACAGTACGAGCAGTACTTC.

The chain is built from TRBV7-6 and TRBJ1-2, with 8 bases lining up with TRBD1. The CDR3 spans 15 residues. V lost 3 bases to trimming and J lost 0 bases; unmatched junction nucleotides: 3. The germline V gene encodes CDR1 SGHVS and CDR2 FNYEAQ. DNA for the CDR3: TGTGCCAGCAGCTTGTCAGGGGGCGCTAACTATGGCTACACCTTC. Protein: CASSLSGGANYGYTF.

This rearrangement joins TRBV6-1 to TRBJ1-3; D perhaps matches TRBD1 (6 bases). The V end was cut by 5 bases, the J end by 14 bases, with 16 bases between. This CDR3 contains 12 residues. Germline values: CDR1 MNHNS, CDR2 SASEGT. The CDR3 loop reads CASSQHGQPLYF. CDR3 DNA: TGTGCCAGCAGTCAACATGGACAGCCGTTATATTTT.

V and J are TRBV19 and TRBJ2-3, with TRBD2 matching 12 bases. The V gene end was trimmed by 7 bases and the J gene end by 2 bases; junction bases not matched to a gene: 16. This CDR3 contains 19 residues. Germline V gives CDR1 LNHDA, CDR2 SQIVND (reference sequence). The CDR3 DNA is TGTGCCAGTAAAGTCGCTGGCGGACTAGCGGGGAGTTACACAGATACGCAGTATTTT. Translation gives CASKVAGGLAGSYTDTQYF.

DNA for the CDR3: TGTGCCAGCAGCTCACAGGGGTGGGCGAACACTGAAGCTTTCTTT. It is translated as CASSSQGWANTEAFF. The chain uses TRBV7-9 and TRBJ1-1, with TRBD1 matching 7 bases. Germline lookup yields CDR1 SEHNR and CDR2 FQNEAQ (reference sequence). This CDR3 comprises 15 residues. J gave up 1 base and V 4 bases, and 6 bases lay outside the gene matches. Full variable domain (rest looked up from reference TRBV7-9 and TRBJ1-1): DTGVSQNPRHKITKRGQNVTFRCDPISEHNRLYWYRQTLGQGPEFLTYFQNEAQLEKSRLLSDRFSAERPKGSFSTLEIQRTEQGDSAMYLCASSSQGWANTEAFFGQGTRLTVV.

The rearrangement joins TRBV7-2 to TRBJ1-5, with 8 bases that match TRBD1. Germline-derived CDR1 and CDR2 are SGHTA and FQGNSA. CDR3 length: 15 amino acids. After removal of 5 bases from V and 2 bases from J, the junction contained 5 bases not matched to a gene. The CDR3 loop reads CASSPARGRNQPQHF. The CDR3 coding sequence is TGTGCCAGCAGCCCCGCCAGGGGGCGCAATCAGCCCCAGCATTTT.

The V call is TRBV7-7, the J call TRBJ2-2, with D maybe TRBD2 (5 bases). From germline, CDR1 is SSHAT and CDR2 FNYEAQ (reference sequence). The CDR3 length is 16 residues. V dropped 7 bases and J dropped 0 bases, with 15 bases sitting between them. CDR3 protein: CASMAGPQTNTGELFF. The CDR3 coding sequence is TGTGCCAGCATGGCGGGCCCACAGACGAACACCGGGGAGCTGTTTTTT.

This clone has only a few counts. The rearrangement uses TRBV10-2 and TRBJ2-3; 11 nucleotides agree with TRBD2. V shed 6 bases and J 0 bases; nucleotides not matched to a gene: 5. Germline-derived CDR1 and CDR2 are WSHSY and SAAADI. The CDR3 runs 16 residues. The CDR3 DNA sequence: TGCGCCAGCAGGAAGACTAGCGGGGTTAGCACAGATACGCAGTATTTT. This codes for CASRKTSGVSTDTQYF.

The chain couples TRBV18 to TRBJ1-2, with a weak D call TRBD1 (5 bases). The ends were cut back, 1 base at V and 8 bases at J, with 11 bases in the middle. This CDR3 comprises 13 residues. In germline, CDR1 is KGHSH, CDR2 LQKENI. The CDR3 DNA reads as TGTGCCAGCTCACCACAGGGGCTCAACGGCTACACCTTC. This codes for CASSPQGLNGYTF.

The genes are TRBV6-1 and TRBJ2-7; a weak D match, TRBD1 (7 bases). V was trimmed by 2 bases and J by 6 bases, leaving 14 bases between them. CDR3 size: 14 residues. Germline assignment: CDR1 MNHNS and CDR2 SASEGT. CDR3 sequence reads: CASSEQGGPSEQYF. CDR3 nucleotide sequence: TGTGCCAGCAGTGAACAGGGGGGACCCTCCGAGCAGTACTTC.

The V and J genes are TRBV7-2 and TRBJ2-3; D remains unclear. Germline V gene data show CDR1 as SGHTA and CDR2 as FQGNSA. The CDR3 has 17 residues. Trimming cost V 4 bases and J 0 bases, with 17 bases left between them. CDR3 coding DNA: TGTGCCAGCAGCTCTGAGAGACTTCACCCTAGCACAGATACGCAGTATTTT. Its translation: CASSSERLHPSTDTQYF.

This clone has more than one count but fewer than ten. The rearrangement uses TRBV6-5 and TRBJ2-5, with 7 bases fitting TRBD1. Losses at the gene ends were 2 bases for V and 5 bases for J; bases not matched to a gene: 8. CDR3 size: 15 residues. Per the germline V gene, CDR1 is MNHEY and CDR2 is SVGAGI. The CDR3 DNA reads TGTGCCAGCAGTTACGTACAGGGGCAAGCGGAGACCCAGTACTTC. Its translation: CASSYVQGQAETQYF.

V usage is TRBV11-2 and J usage is TRBJ1-4; D remains unclear. Trimming stripped 5 bases from V and 2 bases from J, with 9 bases between. CDR1 is SGHAT and CDR2 is FQNNGV in the germline V gene. This CDR3 has 14 amino acids. The DNA for the CDR3 is TGTGCCAGCAGCCTGAGCATTACTAATGAAAAACTGTTTTTT. Amino acid sequence: CASSLSITNEKLFF.

The chain carries TRBV11-2 and TRBJ1-5; TRBD1 matches at 10 bases. The V and J ends lost 4 bases and 1 base, in that order; junction bases with no gene match: 4. This CDR3 has 16 residues. Germline V gives CDR1 SGHAT, CDR2 FQNNGV. The chain's CDR3 is CASSSGTGASNQPQHF. The CDR3 coding sequence is TGTGCCAGCAGCTCCGGGACAGGGGCGAGCAATCAGCCCCAGCATTTT.

The chain combines TRBV7-3 with TRBJ2-3; tentatively, D is TRBD2 (6 bases). Germline V gene data show CDR1 as SGHTA and CDR2 as FQGTGA. The CDR3 is 17 amino acids. V was clipped by 4 bases and J by 0 bases, with 17 bases between them. The CDR3 spells CASSYQPGTLSTDTQYF. The DNA for the CDR3 is TGTGCCAGCAGCTACCAACCCGGGACTCTTAGCACAGATACGCAGTATTTT.

The chain is built from TRBV7-2 and TRBJ2-1, with 9 nucleotides matching TRBD2. Germline V lookup: CDR1 SGHTA, CDR2 FQGNSA. Unmatched junction bases numbered 3, after V lost 3 bases and J lost 9 bases. The CDR3 contains 13 residues. The CDR3 spells CASSLGLAGEQFF. The CDR3 coding sequence is TGTGCCAGCAGCTTGGGACTAGCTGGTGAGCAGTTCTTC. The full variable domain, completed using reference TRBV7-2 and TRBJ2-1, is GAGVSQSPSNKVTEKGKDVELRCDPISGHTALYWYRQSLGQGLEFLIYFQGNSAPDKSGLPSDRFSAERTGGSVSTLTIQRTQQEDSAVYLCASSLGLAGEQFFGPGTRLTVL.